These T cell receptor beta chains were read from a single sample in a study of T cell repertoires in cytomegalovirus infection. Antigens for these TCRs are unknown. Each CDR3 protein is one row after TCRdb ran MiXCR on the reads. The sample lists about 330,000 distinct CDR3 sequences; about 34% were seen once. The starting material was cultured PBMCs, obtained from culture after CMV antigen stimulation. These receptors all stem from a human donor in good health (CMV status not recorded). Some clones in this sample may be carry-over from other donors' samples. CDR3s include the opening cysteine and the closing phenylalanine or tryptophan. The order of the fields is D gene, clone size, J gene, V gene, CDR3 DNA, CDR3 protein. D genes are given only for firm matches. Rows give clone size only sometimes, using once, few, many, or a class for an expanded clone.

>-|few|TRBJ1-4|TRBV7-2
TGTGCCAGCAGCTTAGCTCGTGGAAAACTGTTTTTT
CASSLARGKLFF
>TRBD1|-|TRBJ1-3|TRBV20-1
TGCAGTGCCCCCCCTGGGGACAGCATCTCTGGAAACACCATATATTTT
CSAPPGDSISGNTIYF
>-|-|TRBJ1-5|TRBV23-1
TGCGCCACCGCCATGACATTAAATCAGCCCCAGCATTTT
CATAMTLNQPQHF
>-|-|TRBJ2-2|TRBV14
TGTGCCAGCAGCCGCAGGTTAGGCACCGGGGAGCTGTTTTTT
CASSRRLGTGELFF
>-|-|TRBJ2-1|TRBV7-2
TGTGCCAGCAGCCTTCCCGGGACTCGGGATGAGCAGTTCTTC
CASSLPGTRDEQFF
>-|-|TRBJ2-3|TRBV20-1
TGCAGTGCTAAAACCCTTTCGGCTAGCGTCACAGATACGCAGTATTTT
CSAKTLSASVTDTQYF
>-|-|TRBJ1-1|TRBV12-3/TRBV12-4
TGTGCCAGTAGCTCCGAAACCCGCACTGAAGCTTTCTTT
CASSSETRTEAFF
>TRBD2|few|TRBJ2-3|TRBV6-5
TGTGCCAGCAGTGAGACTAGCGGCCCCACAGATACGCAGTATTTT
CASSETSGPTDTQYF
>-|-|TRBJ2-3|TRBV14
TGTGCCAGCAGCCAAGAGGGGGGTCTCGAGGATACGCAGTATTTT
CASSQEGGLEDTQYF
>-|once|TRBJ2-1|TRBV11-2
TGTGCCAGCAGCCAAAACCTAGCGAACAATGAGCAGTTCTTC
CASSQNLANNEQFF
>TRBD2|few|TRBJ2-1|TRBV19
TGTGCCAGTACCTGGACTAGCGGAACCAATGAGCAGTTCTTC
CASTWTSGTNEQFF
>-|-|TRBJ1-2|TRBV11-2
TGTGCCAGCAGTACGGGGTCCGGCAGTCCCTCTAACTATGGCTACACCTTC
CASSTGSGSPSNYGYTF
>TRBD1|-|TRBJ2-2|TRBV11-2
TGTGCCAGCAGCTCCTCCGTCTGGCAGGGGGCGACCGGGGAGCTGTTTTTT
CASSSSVWQGATGELFF
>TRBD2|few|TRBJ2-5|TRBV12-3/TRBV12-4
TGTGCCAGCAGCTCAAGGACTAGCGGGAGGAATGTAGAGACCCAGTACTTC
CASSSRTSGRNVETQYF
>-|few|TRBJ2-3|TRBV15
TGTGCCACCAGCAGAGATCCTGGGCCAGATACGCAGTATTTT
CATSRDPGPDTQYF
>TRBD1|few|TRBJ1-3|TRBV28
TGTGCCAGCAGCTCTCCGGGACAGGGGACCCGAAACACCATATATTTT
CASSSPGQGTRNTIYF
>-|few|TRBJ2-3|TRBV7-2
TGTGCCAGCAGCGAGAAGCTAGGTCGAACACAGTATTTT
CASSEKLGRTQYF
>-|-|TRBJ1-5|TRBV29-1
TGCAGTGTGGGGGAAGGAGATCAGCCCCAGCATTTT
CSVGEGDQPQHF
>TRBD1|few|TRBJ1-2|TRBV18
TGTGCCAGCTCACCGGGACAGGGGGCGAGCTATGGCTACACCTTC
CASSPGQGASYGYTF
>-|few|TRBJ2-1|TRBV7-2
TGTGCCAGCAGCTTATTTCACTCCTCCTACAATGAGCAGTTCTTC
CASSLFHSSYNEQFF
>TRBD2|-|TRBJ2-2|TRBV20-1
TGCAGTGCTAGAGGACTAGCGCCCTCCCGGGGAATGTTTTTT
CSARGLAPSRGMFF
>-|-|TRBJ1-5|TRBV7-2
TGTGCCAGCAGCCCACGTTGGGCTTATAGCAATCAGCCCCAGCATTTT
CASSPRWAYSNQPQHF
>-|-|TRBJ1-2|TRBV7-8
TGTGCCAGCAGCTTAGTAGCAGTAGGGACCGATGGCTACACCTTC
CASSLVAVGTDGYTF
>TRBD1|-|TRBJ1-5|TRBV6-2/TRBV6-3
TGTGCCAGCAGTTACCCGGGACAGGGGAGCAATCAGCCCCAGCATTTT
CASSYPGQGSNQPQHF
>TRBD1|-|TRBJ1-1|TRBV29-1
TGCAGCGTCAGCCCCGGGACAGGGAACACTGAAGCTTTCTTT
CSVSPGTGNTEAFF
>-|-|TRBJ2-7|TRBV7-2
TGTGCCAGCAGCTTAGATGGCACGAGATTGTACTTC
CASSLDGTRLYF
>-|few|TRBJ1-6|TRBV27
TGTGCCAGCAGTTTACTGGGTTTGGAAAATAATTCACCCCTCCACTTT
CASSLLGLENNSPLHF
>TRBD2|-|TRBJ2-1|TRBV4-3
TGCGCCAGCAGCCAAGGGGGGACTAATCTCTATGAGCAGTTCTTC
CASSQGGTNLYEQFF
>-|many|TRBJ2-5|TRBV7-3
TGTGCCAGCTCCCTCGGGCTAGCAGAGACCCAGTACTTC
CASSLGLAETQYF
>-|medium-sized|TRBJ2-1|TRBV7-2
TGTGCCAGCAGCTTATTGCATAGCGGCCTTAATGAGCAGTTCTTC
CASSLLHSGLNEQFF
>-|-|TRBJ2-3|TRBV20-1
TGCAGTGCTAGTCGCTTCACGGATACGCAGTATTTT
CSASRFTDTQYF
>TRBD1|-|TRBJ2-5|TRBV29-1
TGCAGCGTTGATGCCTCCGACAGGGGTGAGACCCAGTACTTC
CSVDASDRGETQYF
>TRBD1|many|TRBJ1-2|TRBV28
TGTGCCAGCAGTTTGTCGACCTACAGGGGGTTCCACACCTTC
CASSLSTYRGFHTF
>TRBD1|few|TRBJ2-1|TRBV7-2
TGTGCCAGCAGCTTCTGGACAGGGGGCGCGAACAATGAGCAGTTCTTC
CASSFWTGGANNEQFF
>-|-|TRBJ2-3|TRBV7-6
TGTGCCAGCAGCTCCAGAATCTATACAGATACGCAGTATTTT
CASSSRIYTDTQYF
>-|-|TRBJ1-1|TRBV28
TGTGCCAGCAGTCCCCCGGGGGAGGGCTACACTGAAGCTTTCTTT
CASSPPGEGYTEAFF
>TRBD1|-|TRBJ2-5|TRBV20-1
TGCAGTGCTTCAAGGGACAGAGGAGAGACCCAGTACTTC
CSASRDRGETQYF
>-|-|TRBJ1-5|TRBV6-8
TGTGCCAGCAGTTACTCGAACAGGGTGAGTCAGCCCCAGCATTTT
CASSYSNRVSQPQHF
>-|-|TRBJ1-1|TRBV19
TGTGCCAGTAGACCCAATGGGAACACTGAAGCTTTCTTT
CASRPNGNTEAFF
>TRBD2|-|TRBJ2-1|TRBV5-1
TGCGCCAGCAGCCCGGATACTAGCGGGAGGCAGTACAATGAGCAGTTCTTC
CASSPDTSGRQYNEQFF
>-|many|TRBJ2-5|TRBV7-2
TGTGCCAGCAGAAAAGGGGGATCCGGAGAGACCCAGTACTTC
CASRKGGSGETQYF